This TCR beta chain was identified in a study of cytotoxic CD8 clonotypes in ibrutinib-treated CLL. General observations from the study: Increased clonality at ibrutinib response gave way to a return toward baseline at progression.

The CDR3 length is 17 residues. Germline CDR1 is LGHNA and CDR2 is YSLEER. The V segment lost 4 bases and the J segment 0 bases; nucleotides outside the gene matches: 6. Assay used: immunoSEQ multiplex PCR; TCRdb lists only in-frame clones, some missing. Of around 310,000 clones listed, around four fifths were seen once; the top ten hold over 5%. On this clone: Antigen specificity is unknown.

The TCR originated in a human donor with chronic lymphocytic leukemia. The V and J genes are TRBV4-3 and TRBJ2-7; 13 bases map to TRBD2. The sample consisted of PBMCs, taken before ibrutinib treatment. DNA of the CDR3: TGCGCCAGCAGCCTACGACTAGCGGGAGGCAGCTCCTACGAGCAGTACTTC. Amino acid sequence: CASSLRLAGGSSYEQYF.